This TCR beta chain was sequenced during a study of early T cells in non-severe SARS-CoV-2 infection. Study at large: The chains were unpaired, and the sequenced material was bulk RNA from unsorted whole blood.

Study conclusions and caveats: VDJdb matching skewed toward anti-spike CD8 responses, missing private and CD4 specificities.

CDR1 is SGHTA and CDR2 is FQGNSA in the germline V gene. CDR3 size: 14 residues. V lost 5 bases and J 5 bases, leaving 16 bases between the germline ends. TCRdb analysed the 5' RACE reads with MiXCR anew, one entry per CDR3 protein. The sample yields under 95,000 distinct CDR3 sequences, around 12% seen once. This clonotype has a count of ten or more. Its target is unknown. The sample consisted of whole blood. The rearrangement joins TRBV7-2 to TRBJ2-7; D is perhaps TRBD1 or TRBD2 (6 bases each). This receptor was taken from an adult who was a healthcare worker with PCR-confirmed SARS-CoV-2 infection or an uninfected control (not recorded which). The CDR3, as DNA: TGTGCCAGCAGCCCATTGCCGGGGGCGCACGAGCAGTACTTC. This translates into CASSPLPGAHEQYF.